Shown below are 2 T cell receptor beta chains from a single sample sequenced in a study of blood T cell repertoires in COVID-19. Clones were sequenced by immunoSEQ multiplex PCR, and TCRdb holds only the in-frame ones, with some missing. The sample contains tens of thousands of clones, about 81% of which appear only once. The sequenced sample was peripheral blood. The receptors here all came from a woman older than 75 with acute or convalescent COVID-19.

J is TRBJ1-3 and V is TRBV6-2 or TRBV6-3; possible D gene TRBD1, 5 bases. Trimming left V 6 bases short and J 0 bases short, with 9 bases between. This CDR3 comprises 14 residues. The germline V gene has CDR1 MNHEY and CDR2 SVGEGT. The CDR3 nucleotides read TGTGCCAGCAGCGTACAGGTCTCTGGAAACACCATATATTTT. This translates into CASSVQVSGNTIYF.

This CDR3 is CASSPGTNREQYF. Here the CDR3 DNA reads TGTGCCAGCTCACCTGGGACAAATCGCGAGCAGTACTTC. The chain employs TRBV18 and TRBJ2-7; tentative D call: TRBD1 (6 bases). The CDR3 extends over 13 amino acids. The V gene lost 3 bases and the J gene lost 6 bases, with 12 bases spanning the gap. Germline loops: CDR1 KGHSH, CDR2 LQKENI. Full variable domain (remainder filled in from reference TRBV18 and TRBJ2-7): NAGVMQNPRHLVRRRGQEARLRCSPMKGHSHVYWYRQLPEEGLKFMVYLQKENIIDESGMPKERFSAEFPKEGPSILRIQQVVRGDSAAYFCASSPGTNREQYFGPGTRLTVT.